The entry below gives a single T cell receptor (beta chain) sequence along with its context. Its target antigen remains unknown. No base-level quality is on record; no much larger clone is a single base apart. The entry originates in a study of cytomegalovirus exposure and HLA in healthy donors (dated by TCRdb to between 2016 and 2019). With regard to the full study: An earlier analysis of about 560 of the donors reported around 280 Gb of sequence data and roughly 120 million unique TCR beta sequences obtained from about 200 million T cells. High-throughput TCR immunosequencing, statistical association of individual TCRs with disease status, and machine learning were combined to predict cytomegalovirus infection status. The number of typed donors differed by locus: about 629-630 for A, B, C, DRB1 and DQB1; 500 to 550 for DQA1; 606 for DPA1; and around 470 for DPB1. Across under 500 genotyped donors of the cohort, an average of about 240,000 unique TCR beta nucleotide sequences per donor were sequenced, and approximately 19% of those sequences were non-productive. In an earlier analysis of over 550 of the donors, high-throughput TCR beta sequencing was used to judge whether each TCR beta V gene segment behaved as functional or pseudogenic. The later analysis used no new phenotypic data to find candidate immune exposures, relying instead on TCR beta sequences and their occurrence across donors. Because of strong linkage in the cohort, five DR-DQ haplotypes were treated as single units for association and clustering. About 280 gigabases of sequencing data and roughly 80 million unique TCR sequences made up an early release that covered roughly 670 HLA-typed donors. Donor age, sex, ethnicity and CMV serostatus were collected together with the repertoire data. A later genetic analysis used genome-wide SNP genotypes for about 60% of the 666 donors, treating that subset as a discovery cohort. The aim of the study was to test whether cataloging public T cell receptors could identify signatures of past pathogen exposure. Every discovery cohort repertoire had been produced on one sequencing platform. In addition to the first cohort of 500 to 850 subjects, a separate validation cohort of 120 different subjects was used. A later analysis re-examined previously published TCR beta repertoires from more than 650 donors and added high-resolution HLA genotyping to investigate patterns of TCR occurrence. The study used immunosequencing to profile the T cell repertoires of approximately 690 subjects and linked those repertoires to cytomegalovirus serostatus. Of the roughly 400 genotyped donors, approximately 83% fell in the genetic ancestry cluster associated with self-reported Caucasian donors. Class I and class II HLA loci were covered by the typing at four-digit resolution. What the authors observed across the whole study: In a later analysis, HLA-associated TCR beta chains were found to be more clonally expanded and to have lower generation probabilities than equally common non-associated chains. Most TCR sequences were seen in very few donors, while some public TCRs were found in many individuals. The study listed 170 or so TCR beta chains as associated with cytomegalovirus. A further reported finding was that TCR beta sequences accurately predicted the HLA-A and HLA-B alleles for most subjects in the first cohort. Correlated functional status among segregating V segments might reflect linkage disequilibrium, but an unknown experimental factor could not be ruled out. In this cohort, only TCR beta chains were sequenced, and detectable features were limited by the absence of alpha or paired-chain data. In an earlier analysis of about 550 of the donors, most TCR beta V segments were observed in productive rearrangements about 90% or about 30% of the time, broadly matching IMGT annotations. In a later analysis, 16,951 TCR beta sequences were associated with specific HLA alleles at a false discovery rate of 0.05. Because counts were too low, some 17 rarely observed V segments, including chromosome 9 orphons, were excluded from the earlier analysis of roughly 580 of the donors. A cluster of highly shared sequence variants was judged likely to be a technical artifact of the sequencing pipeline. The authors suggested that the approach could potentially be extended to other disease states and immunological phenotypes. In a later analysis, TCR association rates were found to vary across HLA loci, with the most associated TCRs seen for DRB1 alleles and the fewest for HLA-C alleles. In both the original and validation cohorts, the classifier was reported to diagnose cytomegalovirus status with high specificity and sensitivity. Roughly uniform sequencing depth across donors was assumed in presence/absence analyses, although this assumption may not hold. In vitro tests confirmed that three of the cytomegalovirus-associated TCR beta chains recognize cytomegalovirus antigens. Most CMV-associated TCR beta chains appeared to be HLA-restricted in a later analysis, and the HLA associations seemed to be driven largely by CMV exposure. Because some donors lacked HLA typing at each locus, the association tests relied only on the typed subset. A later analysis reported that several top co-occurrence clusters appeared linked to parvovirus B19, influenza, CMV and Epstein-Barr virus. When HLA alleles, especially DR and DQ, strongly co-occurred, TCR associations were difficult to assign to individual alleles. In a later genetic analysis, a missense DCLRE1C variant was associated with V-gene and J-gene trimming of TCR beta chains, and the association was replicated in an independent cohort. CMV serostatus was the only immune exposure information available for the cohort. According to a later genetic analysis, donors in an Asian-associated ancestry cluster had fewer N-insertions in productive TCRs than the approximately 710-donor mean. Some IMGT-functional V segments, including TRBV6-2 and TRBV6-3, could not be distinguished by the 87-base-pair reads and were therefore excluded.

The library was built by means of the immunoSEQ multiplex PCR assay. A mixture of 60 forward primers for TCR Vbeta segments and 13 reverse primers for TCR Jbeta segments was used in the multiplex PCR. The CDR3 region of rearranged TCR beta genes was amplified from genomic DNA by a multiplex PCR assay. The Illumina HiSeq System was used to sequence the amplified TCR beta libraries as 87-base-pair reads. For the original study's pipeline: A later analysis counted approximately 76 million unique TCR beta chains across the 640 or so repertoires, and roughly 9.9 million of these chains were shared by at least two donors. To remove PCR and sequencing errors, raw reads were error-corrected and collapsed into unique sequences using a nearest-neighbor algorithm that merged closely related sequences. To assign V, D and J gene segments, CDR3 sequences were aligned to IMGT reference sequences. For a sequence to be retained, a match of at least six nucleotides to both a V gene segment and a J gene segment was required. A rearrangement counted as productive if the CDR3 had no stop codons and remained in frame with V and J, and every other rearrangement counted as non-productive. Following IMGT convention, CDR3 was defined as the stretch from the second conserved V-encoded cysteine up to the conserved J-encoded phenylalanine. Sequences without an unambiguous match to a single V gene segment were excluded from the earlier analysis of over 500 of the donors. In an earlier analysis of approximately 500 of the donors, a V segment was called functional when productive rearrangements were above 56.7%, and segregating when the standard deviation between donors exceeded 5%. To diagnose cytomegalovirus status from the catalog of TCR beta chain sequences, a statistical classification framework was built. V and J gene assignment, in a later analysis, came from comparing TCR nucleotide sequences with IMGT/GENE-DB human TR gene sequences. A later analysis assigned CDR3 sequences and most-parsimonious VDJ recombination scenarios with the TCRdist pipeline. In a later analysis, each TCR beta chain was defined by its CDR3 amino acid sequence together with its V-gene family, and reads without a unique V-gene family were excluded. In a later analysis, some 600 highly shared, low-generation-probability nucleotide sequences were removed to address suspected cross-contamination and a sequencing artifact. For each public chain, a later analysis derived a clonal expansion index from normalized ranks of inferred template counts within each repertoire. Generation probabilities in a later analysis came from a VDJ recombination model fitted to out-of-frame rearrangements, and those results were checked against IGoR. A later analysis scored TCR-TCR, TCR-HLA and TCR-CMV co-occurrence with hypergeometric tests, applying a repertoire-size bias correction to TCR pairs. False discovery rates were estimated in a later analysis by permuting HLA or CMV assignments 20 times. A later analysis grouped co-occurring TCRs with DBSCAN, adding TCRdist sequence similarity when clustering within HLA-allele-positive subsets. Co-occurrence clustering excluded repertoires with fewer than 30,000 or more than 120,000 public chains, plus five with anomalous nucleotide sharing. TCRdb's version of the immuneACCESS table is confined to in-frame rearrangements and falls short of the full clone set. An unresolved V gene accounts for under half of the shortfall where checked; the remainder is of unknown origin. The V and J calls and clone size were taken over from that table, and D and trimming were inferred from the DNA. This sample gives 95,000 to 150,000 clones in total; less than 80% of them show up just once. In total, the top ten clones hold 3.5% to 4.5% of the sample.

The cohort consisted of more than 650 healthy bone marrow donors. All cohort members were sampled while nominally healthy, although unrecorded immune exposures were likely present. The donor was CMV seropositive and was included in the group of approximately 310 seropositive cohort members. A peripheral blood sample was collected from each donor, and TCR beta sequencing was performed on peripheral blood mononuclear cells. Genomic DNA was extracted from the blood cell samples with the Qiagen DNeasy Blood Extraction Kit. The CDR3 starts with the cysteine, ends with the phenylalanine, and has 14 residues. The kept DNA is CDR3 alone, 42 bases in frame from the first base. Via the germline V gene, CDR1 is SGHAT and CDR2 FQNNGV. The junction carries 8 bases between V and J, which are trimmed by 0 bases and 5 bases respectively.

The chain links TRBV11-2 with TRBJ1-5; TRBD1 could be the D gene, as 5 bases match. Material for sequencing was PBMCs. The sequence derives from a man in his forties in good health and CMV-seropositive. The nucleotide sequence is TGTGCCAGCAGCTTAGATCCCAGGGATCAGCCCCAGCATTTT. Translation gives CASSLDPRDQPQHF.